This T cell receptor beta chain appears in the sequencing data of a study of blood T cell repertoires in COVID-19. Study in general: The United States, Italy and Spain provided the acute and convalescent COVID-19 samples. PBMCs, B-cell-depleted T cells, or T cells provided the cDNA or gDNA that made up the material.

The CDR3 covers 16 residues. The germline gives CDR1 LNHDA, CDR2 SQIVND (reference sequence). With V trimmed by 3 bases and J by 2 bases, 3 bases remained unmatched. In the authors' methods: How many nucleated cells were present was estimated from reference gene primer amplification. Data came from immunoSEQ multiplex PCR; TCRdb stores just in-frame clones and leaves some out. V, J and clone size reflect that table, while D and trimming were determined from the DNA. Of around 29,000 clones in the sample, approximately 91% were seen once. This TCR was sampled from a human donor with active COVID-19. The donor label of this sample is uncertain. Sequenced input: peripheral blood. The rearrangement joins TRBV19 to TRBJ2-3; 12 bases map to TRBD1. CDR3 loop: CASSMGQGAYTDTQYF. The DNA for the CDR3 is TGTGCCAGTAGTATGGGACAGGGGGCTTACACAGATACGCAGTATTTT.